The 20 T cell receptor beta chains presented below share a single source sample, sequenced in a study of blood T cell repertoires in COVID-19. Clones were sequenced by immunoSEQ multiplex PCR, and TCRdb holds only the in-frame ones, with some missing. Among 250,000 to 300,000 clones listed, just over 90% were seen once. The sample was PBMCs or T cells enriched from blood (not recorded which). Receptors were obtained from a woman aged 40 to 50 with acute COVID-19.

The V and J genes are TRBV3-1 (or the pseudogene TRBV3-2) and TRBJ2-1; 14 bases map to TRBD2. This CDR3 spans 17 amino acids. Looked up from germline, CDR1 is LGHDT and CDR2 is YNNKEL (reference sequence). J gave up 4 bases and V 4 bases, and 6 bases lay outside the gene matches. CDR3 region: CASSLGLAGGPYNEQFF. In nucleotides, the CDR3 is TGTGCCAGCAGCCTAGGACTAGCGGGGGGACCATACAATGAGCAGTTCTTC.

The chain is built from TRBV9 and TRBJ1-4; the D is unclear. V gave up 2 bases and J gave up 6 bases, with 14 bases separating them. The CDR3 has 15 residues. Germline CDR1 SGDLS, CDR2 YYNGEE. The CDR3 is CASSVTGNLHEKLFF. The DNA of the CDR3 is TGTGCCAGCAGCGTTACGGGGAATCTTCATGAAAAACTGTTTTTT. Full variable domain (rest looked up from reference TRBV9 and TRBJ1-4): DSGVTQTPKHLITATGQRVTLRCSPRSGDLSVYWYQQSLDQGLQFLIQYYNGEERAKGNILERFSAQQFPDLHSELNLSSLELGDSALYFCASSVTGNLHEKLFFGSGTQLSVL.

This chain's CDR3 is CATSESRQESSYNSPLHF. CDR3 DNA: TGTGCCACCAGTGAATCCCGACAGGAGAGCTCCTATAATTCACCCCTCCACTTT. The rearrangement uses TRBV24-1 and TRBJ1-6; D perhaps matches TRBD1 (6 bases). The CDR3 runs to 18 residues. The ends were cut back, 4 bases at V and 0 bases at J, with 15 bases in the middle. CDR1 KGHDR and CDR2 SFDVKD come from the germline V gene.

The chain carries TRBV3-1 (or the pseudogene TRBV3-2) and TRBJ2-3; 8 bases are shared with TRBD2. Germline CDR1 and CDR2: LGHDT and YNNKEL (reference sequence). This CDR3 spans 17 amino acids. V dropped 4 bases and J dropped 4; count of bases not matched to a gene: 13. CDR3 residues: CASSLTPGGPWADTQYF. CDR3 sequence (DNA): TGTGCCAGCAGCCTTACACCGGGGGGGCCCTGGGCAGATACGCAGTATTTT.

The V and J genes are TRBV5-6 and TRBJ1-6, with D maybe TRBD1 (6 bases). This CDR3 is built from 16 residues. Germline V gene sequence: CDR1 SGHDT, CDR2 YYEEEE. Trimming took off 0 bases at V and 9 bases at J, with 16 bases between the two ends. This CDR3 reads CASSLETGSLVSPLHF. In DNA form, the CDR3 reads TGTGCCAGCAGCTTGGAGACAGGTTCCCTCGTTTCACCCCTCCACTTT.

The chain couples TRBV12-3 or TRBV12-4 to TRBJ1-2; no reliable D call. The V end lost 6 bases, the J end lost 8 bases, and 13 bases lay between the germline ends. The CDR3 runs to 12 residues. This CDR3 is CASRQLIGGYTF. For the CDR3, the DNA is TGTGCCAGCAGACAACTAATAGGAGGCTACACCTTC.

This clone has just one count. This sample includes further DNA sequences coding for the same CDR3. The V gene is TRBV18, the J gene TRBJ1-1, with a tentative D call TRBD1 (5 bases). The CDR3 covers 13 residues. V was shortened by 6 bases and J by 1 base, with 9 bases between the two germline ends. The V gene's germline CDR1 is KGHSH and CDR2 LQKENI. CDR3 in amino acids: CASSSDRNTEAFF. The DNA of the CDR3 is TGTGCCAGCTCGAGCGACAGGAACACTGAAGCTTTCTTT. The complete variable domain, with remaining parts taken from reference TRBV18 and TRBJ1-1, reads NAGVMQNPRHLVRRRGQEARLRCSPMKGHSHVYWYRQLPEEGLKFMVYLQKENIIDESGMPKERFSAEFPKEGPSILRIQQVVRGDSAAYFCASSSDRNTEAFFGQGTRLTVV.

The chain has TRBV4-1 and TRBJ1-2, with unresolved D. CDR3 size: 12 residues. The V gene's germline CDR1 is MGHRA and CDR2 YSYEKL. Between the trimmed V and J ends, which lost 6 bases and 2 bases, there was a span of 7 bases. CDR3 amino acids: CASSDKNYGYTF. The CDR3 DNA reads TGCGCCAGCAGTGACAAGAACTATGGCTACACCTTC.

The chain uses TRBV9 and TRBJ1-1; TRBD1 matches at 7 bases. The CDR3 consists of 15 residues. Trimming cost V 3 bases and J 1 base; bases outside gene matches: 6. Germline V gene data show CDR1 as SGDLS and CDR2 as YYNGEE. Here the CDR3 DNA reads TGTGCCAGCAGCGAGACAGGGTTGGGGAACACTGAAGCTTTCTTT. This sequence encodes CASSETGLGNTEAFF.

DNA for the CDR3: TGTGCCAGCAGCCAAGGTCCTGCAGGGGGCGGCTATGGCTACACCTTC. Translated: CASSQGPAGGGYGYTF. V and J are TRBV14 and TRBJ1-2, with TRBD1 identical over 8 bases. CDR3 length: 16 residues. The trim removed 1 base at V and 4 bases at J, leaving 8 bases unmatched. Germline assignment: CDR1 SGHDN and CDR2 FVKESK.

This chain connects TRBV27 to TRBJ1-2, with 8 bases lining up with TRBD1. J was trimmed by 0 bases and V by 4 bases; bases with no gene match: 10. CDR1 and CDR2 (germline): MNHEY, SMNVEV (reference sequence). The length of the CDR3 is 17 residues. The CDR3 sequence is CASSSLWRTGTNYGYTF. The DNA of the CDR3 is TGTGCCAGCAGTTCACTATGGCGGACAGGGACTAACTATGGCTACACCTTC.

The chain uses TRBV24-1 and TRBJ2-1; 12 bases align to TRBD2. Unmatched junction bases numbered 11, after V lost 4 bases and J lost 8 bases. CDR1 is KGHDR, CDR2 SFDVKD, per germline. CDR3 length: 17 residues. The CDR3 sequence: CATSELAGGPDVHEQFF. In nucleotides, the CDR3 is TGTGCCACCAGTGAGCTAGCGGGAGGGCCGGACGTCCATGAGCAGTTCTTC.

The chain employs TRBV5-6 and TRBJ1-1; 8 bases are shared with TRBD1. V was clipped by 4 bases and J by 2 bases; unmatched bases: 7. Germline V gene lookup returns CDR1 SGHDT and CDR2 YYEEEE. CDR3 length equals 15 residues. The CDR3 is CASSNGQGLNTEAFF. The CDR3 DNA sequence: TGTGCCAGCAGCAACGGACAGGGATTAAACACTGAAGCTTTCTTT.

This clone was recorded only once. The chain joins TRBV4-3 to TRBJ1-4, with D possibly being TRBD1 (5 bases). The CDR3 loop spans 17 amino acids. Trimming pared 0 bases from V and 6 bases from J, leaving 17 bases between. Germline assignment: CDR1 LGHNA and CDR2 YSLEER. As DNA, the CDR3 is TGCGCCAGCAGCCAAGATCTGCGTAGGGGAAGGGATGAAAAACTGTTTTTT. Protein product: CASSQDLRRGRDEKLFF.

The J gene is TRBJ2-1, the V gene TRBV10-3, with TRBD2 matching over 9 bases. The CDR3 length is 15 residues. V lost 0 bases and J lost 7; bases outside the gene matches: 4. CDR1 ENHRY and CDR2 SYGVKD come from the germline V gene. CDR3 in amino acids: CAISESAGGHNEQFF. The DNA for the CDR3 is TGTGCCATCAGTGAGTCGGCGGGGGGGCATAATGAGCAGTTCTTC.

V and J are TRBV3-1 (or the pseudogene TRBV3-2) and TRBJ2-2; D not resolved. The CDR3 sequence is 12 residues long. Germline V gene lookup returns CDR1 LGHDT and CDR2 YNNKEL (reference sequence). The germline V and J ends were trimmed by 2 bases and 5 bases, with 3 bases remaining between them. The DNA for the CDR3 is TGTGCCAGCAGCCAACCGACCGGGGAGCTGTTTTTT. This codes for CASSQPTGELFF.

This rearrangement joins TRBV6-1 to TRBJ1-5; the D is unclear. Germline loops: CDR1 MNHNS, CDR2 SASEGT. The CDR3 totals 14 residues. Trimming left V 2 bases short and J 6 bases short, with 11 bases between. The CDR3 protein is CASSEKSGTQPQHF. Written as DNA, the CDR3 is TGTGCCAGCAGTGAAAAGAGCGGAACTCAGCCCCAGCATTTT.

V usage is TRBV9 and J usage is TRBJ2-1, with a possible D match to TRBD2 (6 bases). The ends were cut back, 0 bases at V and 8 bases at J, with 12 bases in the middle. From germline, CDR1 is SGDLS and CDR2 YYNGEE. This CDR3 region has 14 residues. CDR3 in amino acids: CASSVVGSTDEQFF. The CDR3 nucleotides read TGTGCCAGCAGCGTAGTCGGGAGTACAGATGAGCAGTTCTTC.

The CDR3 is CASRYRYEQYF. In DNA, the CDR3 is TGTGCCAGCAGATACAGGTACGAGCAGTACTTC. The chain employs TRBV7-2 and TRBJ2-7; perhaps TRBD1 as D (5 bases). The germline V and J ends were trimmed by 6 bases and 4 bases, with 7 bases remaining between them. This CDR3 contains 11 residues. The germline V gene encodes CDR1 SGHTA and CDR2 FQGNSA.

This chain links TRBV11-2 with TRBJ1-1, with D perhaps TRBD1 (6 bases). Trimming took 0 bases from V and 3 from J, leaving 8 bases between them. The CDR3 sequence is 14 residues long. Germline V gene sequence: CDR1 SGHAT, CDR2 FQNNGV. CDR3 region: CASSLEQGDTEAFF. In DNA, the CDR3 is TGTGCCAGCAGCTTAGAACAGGGCGACACTGAAGCTTTCTTT.